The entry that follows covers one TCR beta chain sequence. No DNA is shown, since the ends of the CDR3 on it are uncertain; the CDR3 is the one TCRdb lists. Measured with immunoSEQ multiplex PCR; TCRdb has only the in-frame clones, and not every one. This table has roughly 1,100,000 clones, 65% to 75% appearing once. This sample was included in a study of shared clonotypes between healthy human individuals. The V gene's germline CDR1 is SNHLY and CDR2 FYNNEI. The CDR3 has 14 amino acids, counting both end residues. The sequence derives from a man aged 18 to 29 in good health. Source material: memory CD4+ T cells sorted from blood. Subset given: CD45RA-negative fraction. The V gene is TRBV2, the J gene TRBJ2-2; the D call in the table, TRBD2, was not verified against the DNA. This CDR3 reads CASSEALRAGELFF.